This TCR beta chain was obtained from a study of shared clonotypes between healthy human individuals. About the research overall: The study used three CD4 naive, three CD4 memory, two CD8 naive and one CD8 memory plate per donor.

V lost 8 bases and J lost 0, with 15 bases in between. The V gene's germline CDR1 is SGHRS and CDR2 YFSETQ. The CDR3 has 14 residues. The genomic DNA of each subset was split evenly across several immunoSEQ plates. Using immunoSEQ multiplex PCR, the repertoire was profiled, and TCRdb retains in-frame clones only, with some absent. The table has under 850,000 clones, 72% seen once. Each sample came from a Caucasian adult donor living in Nashville, Tennessee. Study-level points and caveats: Sharing across four donors was highest in naive CD4 (about 5%) and lowest in memory CD8 (about 0.4%).

Comments on this clone: The target antigen is unknown.

This clonotype was sampled from a woman aged 30 to 39 in good health. The chain joins TRBV5-1 to TRBJ2-7; weak D call: TRBD2 (6 bases). Sequencing was carried out using memory CD4+ T cells sorted from blood. Subset noted: CD45RA-negative fraction. CDR3 sequence reads: CASRAGPSSYEQYF. CDR3 nucleotides: TGCGCCAGTAGGGCGGGACCCAGCTCCTACGAGCAGTACTTC. Based on the CDR3 plus reference TRBV5-1 and TRBJ2-7, the full variable domain is KAGVTQTPRYLIKTRGQQVTLSCSPISGHRSVSWYQQTPGQGLQFLFEYFSETQRNKGNFPGRFSGRQFSNSRSEMNVSTLELGDSALYLCASRAGPSSYEQYFGPGTRLTVT.